A single sample is the source of the 20 T cell receptor beta chains below, sequenced in a study of radiotherapy plus CTLA-4 blockade in lung cancer. The repertoire was sequenced with immunoSEQ multiplex PCR; TCRdb's copy has only in-frame clones and lacks some. The sample consists of around 99,000 clones, about 91% of them appearing once. Sequences were derived from peripheral blood, sampled from a patient treated with radiotherapy plus ipilimumab. The receptors derive from a human donor with non-small cell lung cancer that progressed on radiotherapy plus ipilimumab.

This rearrangement joins TRBV5-1 to TRBJ1-1; D is unresolved. CDR3 size: 15 residues. Germline CDR1 and CDR2: SGHRS and YFSETQ. V gave up 4 bases and J gave up 5 bases, with 18 bases separating them. The CDR3 protein is CASSLSIGKLTEAFF. Here the CDR3 DNA reads TGCGCCAGCAGCCTATCGATCGGAAAGTTAACTGAAGCTTTCTTT.

The rearrangement uses TRBV15 and TRBJ2-5; no definite D call. V was trimmed by 0 bases and J by 4 bases, leaving 12 bases between them. This CDR3 has 15 residues. Germline CDR1 and CDR2: LNHNV and YYDKDF (reference sequence). This CDR3 reads CATSRDTSRRETQYF. The CDR3 region has the DNA TGTGCCACCAGCAGAGATACAAGTAGGAGAGAGACCCAGTACTTC.

The rearrangement uses TRBV19 and TRBJ2-3; no firm D call. Germline V gene sequence: CDR1 LNHDA, CDR2 SQIVND (reference sequence). The CDR3 is made up of 16 amino acids. V lost 6 bases to trimming and J lost 2 bases, with 18 bases between them. The CDR3 reads CASSPIRAPITDTQYF. The CDR3 DNA sequence: TGTGCCAGTAGCCCGATCCGGGCCCCGATCACAGATACGCAGTATTTT.

The chain joins TRBV19 to TRBJ2-3; 9 bases map to TRBD2. The CDR3 is 14 residues long. Germline values: CDR1 LNHDA, CDR2 SQIVND (reference sequence). J gave up 4 bases and V 7 bases, and 6 bases lay outside the gene matches. The CDR3 region has the DNA TGTGCCAGTATTTCTAGCGGGAAGGCAGATACGCAGTATTTT. This sequence encodes CASISSGKADTQYF.

The chain employs TRBV28 and TRBJ1-5; D is undetermined. The CDR3 sequence is 14 residues long. The germline V and J ends were trimmed by 3 bases and 13 bases, with 19 bases remaining between them. Looked up from germline, CDR1 is MDHEN and CDR2 is SYDVKM. Here the CDR3 DNA reads TGTGCCAGCAGTTTTTCCAACAGCGCTCGATCGCAGCATTTT. Amino acids: CASSFSNSARSQHF.

This rearrangement joins TRBV9 to TRBJ1-6; D gene ambiguous. V shed 3 bases and J shed 4 bases, with 2 bases lying between them. The germline V gene has CDR1 SGDLS and CDR2 YYNGEE. This CDR3 spans 12 amino acids. The CDR3 loop is CASSGYNSPLHF. CDR3 bases: TGTGCCAGCAGCGGATATAATTCACCCCTCCACTTT. The full variable domain, rest sourced from reference TRBV9 and TRBJ1-6, is DSGVTQTPKHLITATGQRVTLRCSPRSGDLSVYWYQQSLDQGLQFLIQYYNGEERAKGNILERFSAQQFPDLHSELNLSSLELGDSALYFCASSGYNSPLHFGNGTRLTVT.

V and J are TRBV2 and TRBJ2-2, with D perhaps TRBD1 or TRBD2 (5 bases each). The CDR3 sequence is 15 residues long. CDR1 and CDR2 (germline): SNHLY, FYNNEI. The V end was cut by 6 bases, the J end by 0 bases, with 11 bases between. CDR3: CASRADIANTGELFF. The CDR3 bases are TGTGCCAGCAGAGCGGACATCGCGAACACCGGGGAGCTGTTTTTT.

This chain connects TRBV5-4 to TRBJ1-5; the match to TRBD1 covers 7 bases. The J segment lost 6 bases and the V segment lost 4 bases, leaving 10 bases of the junction unmatched. CDR1 and CDR2 (germline): SGHNT, YYREEE (reference sequence). This CDR3 contains 15 residues. This CDR3 is CASSDRVQGSQPQHF. In DNA, the CDR3 is TGTGCCAGCAGCGACAGGGTCCAGGGGAGTCAGCCCCAGCATTTT.

The chain uses TRBV27 and TRBJ1-1; 7 bases are shared with TRBD1. J gave up 2 bases and V 3 bases, and 3 bases lay outside the gene matches. The CDR3 loop spans 14 amino acids. From germline, CDR1 is MNHEY and CDR2 SMNVEV (reference sequence). CDR3 sequence reads: CASSLRQGNTEAFF. The CDR3 region has the DNA TGTGCCAGCAGTTTGAGACAGGGCAACACTGAAGCTTTCTTT.

CDR3 sequence: CASSAPRNTGELFF. CDR3 DNA sequence: TGTGCCAGCAGCGCGCCTAGAAACACCGGGGAGCTGTTTTTT. The chain joins TRBV9 to TRBJ2-2; D is ambiguous. CDR1 and CDR2 (germline): SGDLS, YYNGEE. The CDR3 loop spans 14 amino acids. V lost 3 bases, J lost 2 bases, and 8 bases lay in between.

The rearrangement joins TRBV2 to TRBJ2-4; 8 bases fit TRBD2. Per germline, CDR1 SNHLY and CDR2 FYNNEI. V lost 7 bases and J lost 2; bases outside the gene matches: 4. The CDR3 loop spans 14 amino acids. This CDR3 is CASMERESKNIQYF. CDR3 sequence (DNA): TGTGCCAGCATGGAGCGGGAGTCCAAAAACATTCAGTACTTC.

The gene calls are TRBV14 and TRBJ1-2, with TRBD1 matching over 8 bases. The J segment lost 6 bases and the V segment lost 0 bases, leaving 3 bases of the junction unmatched. The CDR3 length is 14 residues. Germline V gene sequence: CDR1 SGHDN, CDR2 FVKESK. This chain's CDR3 is CASSQEGRGHGYTF. The CDR3 coding sequence is TGTGCCAGCAGCCAAGAGGGCAGGGGGCATGGCTACACCTTC.

The V call is TRBV5-4, the J call TRBJ1-1; 10 nucleotides line up with TRBD1. CDR3 length: 15 amino acids. The V gene end was trimmed by 4 bases and the J gene end by 0 bases; junction bases not matched to a gene: 3. Germline values: CDR1 SGHNT, CDR2 YYREEE (reference sequence). This chain's CDR3 is CASSPDRGMNTEAFF. The CDR3 nucleotides are TGTGCCAGCAGCCCGGACAGGGGGATGAACACTGAAGCTTTCTTT.

This clone was seen only once. This chain connects TRBV6-5 to TRBJ2-1; 12 bases are shared with TRBD2. The CDR3 is 15 residues long. Germline V gene data show CDR1 as MNHEY and CDR2 as SVGAGI. J gave up 9 bases and V 0 bases, and 3 bases lay outside the gene matches. The CDR3 nucleotides are TGTGCCAGCAGTTACTCGGCTAGCGGGAGGGCTGAGCAGTTCTTC. This codes for CASSYSASGRAEQFF.

The V gene is TRBV5-5, the J gene TRBJ2-3; D is perhaps TRBD1 (5 bases). The V end was cut by 0 bases, the J end by 2 bases, with 7 bases between. Looked up from germline, CDR1 is SGHKS and CDR2 is YYEKEE (reference sequence). This CDR3 contains 14 residues. For the CDR3, the DNA is TGTGCCAGCAGCTTGGGACAGTCCACAGATACGCAGTATTTT. Protein sequence: CASSLGQSTDTQYF.

This chain uses TRBV6-1 with TRBJ2-5; the D is unclear. The end of the DNA is better explained by TRBJ2-7, so the J call may be wrong. This CDR3 has 13 residues. Germline V lookup: CDR1 MNHNS, CDR2 SASEGT. The CDR3 region is CANRAVGSNEQYF. Written as DNA, the CDR3 is TGTGCCAACCGGGCTGTCGGGTCGAACGAGCAGTACTTC.

The chain uses TRBV5-1 and TRBJ2-1; 14 bases match TRBD2. Germline trimming cut 4 bases from V and 0 bases from J; bases unmatched to any gene: 6. Germline CDR1 and CDR2: SGHRS and YFSETQ. This CDR3 comprises 18 residues. In DNA, the CDR3 is TGCGCCAGCAGCCCTCCCGGGACTAGCGGGGGCTCCTACAATGAGCAGTTCTTC. This encodes CASSPPGTSGGSYNEQFF.

The chain combines TRBV7-8 with TRBJ1-3; TRBD1 might be the D (6 bases). The CDR3 length is 15 residues. The V and J ends lost 5 bases and 2 bases respectively, with 13 bases between them. The germline V gene encodes CDR1 SGHVS and CDR2 FQNEAQ. The CDR3 coding sequence is TGTGCCAGCAGCCCCGGTGGGGGCCCTGGAAACACCATATATTTT. Translated: CASSPGGGPGNTIYF.

A note on this clone: At one end the junction does not follow the germline gene, possibly because of a read error. The rearrangement uses TRBV29-1 and TRBJ1-1, with a weak D call TRBD1 (6 bases). The length of the CDR3 is 12 residues. Per the germline V gene, CDR1 is SQVTM and CDR2 is ANQGSEA. The CDR3 bases are TGCAGCGTAGAAGGAGGGGGGGAGTATGCTTTCTTT. Translating it yields CSVEGGGEYAFF.

This chain connects TRBV27 to TRBJ2-7; 7 nucleotides line up with TRBD2. This CDR3 comprises 15 residues. Germline loops: CDR1 MNHEY, CDR2 SMNVEV (reference sequence). The V gene end was trimmed by 5 bases and the J gene end by 2 bases; junction bases not matched to a gene: 9. The CDR3 region is CASSTLAGAAYEQYF. CDR3 in DNA: TGTGCCAGCAGTACTCTTGCGGGAGCCGCCTACGAGCAGTACTTC.